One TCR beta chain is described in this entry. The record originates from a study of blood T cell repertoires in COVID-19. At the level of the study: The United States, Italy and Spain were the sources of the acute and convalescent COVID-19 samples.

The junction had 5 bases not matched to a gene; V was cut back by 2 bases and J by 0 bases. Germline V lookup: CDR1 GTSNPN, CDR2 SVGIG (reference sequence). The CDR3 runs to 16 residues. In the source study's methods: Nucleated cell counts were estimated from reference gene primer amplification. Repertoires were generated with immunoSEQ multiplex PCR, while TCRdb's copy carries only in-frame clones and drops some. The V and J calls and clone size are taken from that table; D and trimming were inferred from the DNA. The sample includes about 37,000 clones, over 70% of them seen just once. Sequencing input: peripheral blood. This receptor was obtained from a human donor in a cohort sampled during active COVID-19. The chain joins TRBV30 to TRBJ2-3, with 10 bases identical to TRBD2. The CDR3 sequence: CAWSNLAGASTDTQYF. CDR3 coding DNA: TGTGCCTGGAGTAACCTAGCGGGGGCCAGCACAGATACGCAGTATTTT.